Described below is a single T cell receptor beta chain sequence and its context. Its antigen is unidentified. The data belong to a study of cytomegalovirus exposure and HLA in healthy donors. Whole-study findings and limits: A missense variant in DCLRE1C was later tied to TCR beta V- and J-gene trimming. Roughly even sequencing depth across donors was the assumption behind the presence/absence analyses.

PCR employed 60 Vbeta and 13 Jbeta primers. The repertoire was sequenced with immunoSEQ multiplex PCR; TCRdb's copy has only in-frame clones and lacks some. The sample shows around 150,000 clones, roughly 80% of them seen only once. The CDR3 has 15 residues. V was cut by 1 base and J by 5 bases, with 11 bases left in between. The germline V gene encodes CDR1 LGHNA and CDR2 YNFKEQ. The chain recombines TRBV4-2 with TRBJ1-4; D not resolved. This sequence originates from a man aged 30 to 39 in good health and CMV-seronegative. The sample consisted of PBMCs. CDR3 protein: CASSQVGPENEKLFF. CDR3 bases: TGTGCCAGCAGCCAAGTTGGGCCAGAAAATGAAAAACTGTTTTTT.